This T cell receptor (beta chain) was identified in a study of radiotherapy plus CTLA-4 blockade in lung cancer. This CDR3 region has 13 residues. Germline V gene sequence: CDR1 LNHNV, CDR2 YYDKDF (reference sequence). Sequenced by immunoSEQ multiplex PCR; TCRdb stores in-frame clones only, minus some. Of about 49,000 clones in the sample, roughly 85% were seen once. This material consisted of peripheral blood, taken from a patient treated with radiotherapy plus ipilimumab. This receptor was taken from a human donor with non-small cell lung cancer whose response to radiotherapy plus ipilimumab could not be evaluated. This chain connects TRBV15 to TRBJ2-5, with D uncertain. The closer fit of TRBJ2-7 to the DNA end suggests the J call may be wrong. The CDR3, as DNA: TGTGCCACCAGCAGAGGAAAGTCCTACGAGCAGTACTTC. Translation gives CATSRGKSYEQYF.